These 7 T cell receptor beta chains came from one sample sequenced in a study of blood T cell repertoires in COVID-19. Assay used: immunoSEQ multiplex PCR; TCRdb lists only in-frame clones, some missing. This table holds 200,000 to 250,000 clones, roughly 82% found once. The sequencing input was peripheral blood. These TCRs come from an elderly woman with COVID-19, enrolled during active disease.

The chain employs TRBV5-5 and TRBJ1-1; 10 nucleotides agree with TRBD1. Germline assignment: CDR1 SGHKS and CDR2 YYEKEE (reference sequence). Unmatched junction bases numbered 10, after V lost 0 bases and J lost 11 bases. The CDR3 is made up of 15 amino acids. The CDR3 DNA sequence: TGTGCCAGCAGCTTGGGGACAGGGGGACGAGAGAGGGCTTTCTTT. Translation: CASSLGTGGRERAFF.

V and J are TRBV6-5 and TRBJ1-6; 8 bases are a match to TRBD1. Germline V CDR1 and CDR2: MNHEY, SVGAGI. The CDR3 runs 14 residues. V dropped 10 bases and J dropped 6; count of bases not matched to a gene: 8. The CDR3 is CATSGGQVNSPLHF. DNA for the CDR3: TGTGCCACCTCAGGGGGCCAAGTTAATTCACCCCTCCACTTT.

The chain's CDR3 is CASSPTTSAKETQYF. The CDR3, as DNA: TGCGCCAGCAGCCCGACCACTAGCGCCAAAGAGACCCAGTACTTC. The chain has TRBV5-1 and TRBJ2-5; 7 bases agree with TRBD2. The CDR3 is 15 residues long. CDR1 SGHRS and CDR2 YFSETQ come from the germline V gene. V lost 4 bases to trimming and J lost 3 bases; unmatched junction nucleotides: 9.

V and J are TRBV5-4 and TRBJ2-3, with D possibly TRBD2 on 6 matching bases. Trimming cost V 4 bases and J 3 bases, with 15 bases left between them. The CDR3 extends over 15 amino acids. Germline CDR1 reads SGHNT; CDR2 reads YYREEE (reference sequence). CDR3 coding DNA: TGTGCCAGCAGCCTGGTGCGGGGTCCTACAGATACGCAGTATTTT. This gives the protein CASSLVRGPTDTQYF.

This clone was picked up one time. The chain links TRBV19 to TRBJ1-5; D is perhaps TRBD1 (6 bases). CDR3 length: 14 amino acids. Trimming stripped 5 bases from V and 7 bases from J, with 15 bases between. Germline V lookup: CDR1 LNHDA, CDR2 SQIVND (reference sequence). The CDR3 DNA follows: TGTGCCAGTAGTCCAGAGGGCAGGGGACAGCCCCAGCATTTT. As protein: CASSPEGRGQPQHF.

The rearrangement uses TRBV29-1 and TRBJ1-5; 10 nucleotides match TRBD1. Germline-derived CDR1 and CDR2 are SQVTM and ANQGSEA. The length of the CDR3 is 14 residues. V dropped 6 bases and J dropped 3; count of bases not matched to a gene: 5. DNA of the CDR3: TGCAGCGTGAGGACAGGGGGAAACAATCAGCCCCAGCATTTT. Amino acid sequence: CSVRTGGNNQPQHF.

The chain joins TRBV3-1 (or the pseudogene TRBV3-2) to TRBJ2-5; 12 bases are shared with TRBD2. V lost 3 bases and J lost 5; bases outside the gene matches: 16. This CDR3 contains 19 residues. The germline V gene encodes CDR1 LGHDT and CDR2 YNNKEL (reference sequence). In DNA, the CDR3 is TGTGCCAGCAGCCATTACCCCTCTAGCGGGGGGGCCTTGGTTGAGACCCAGTACTTC. As protein: CASSHYPSSGGALVETQYF.